This T cell receptor (beta chain) was recovered during a study of blood T cell repertoires in COVID-19. Each participant's cohort was designated according to participant-reported clinical history. Methods used by the authors: Estimated nucleated cell counts came from reference gene primer amplification. TCRdb's copy holds only in-frame clones and misses some; the assay was immunoSEQ multiplex PCR. Clonal size and the V and J genes are those of that table, whereas D and trimming came from the DNA. The table has 88,000 or so clones, roughly 90% seen once. Trimming took 1 base from V and 1 from J, leaving 19 bases between them. From germline, CDR1 is GTSNPN and CDR2 SVGIG (reference sequence). This CDR3 is 18 amino acids long.

The sequence was collected from a woman aged 50 to 60 with acute COVID-19. The chain joins TRBV30 to TRBJ1-4; D call uncertain. The material sequenced was PBMCs or T cells enriched from blood (not recorded which). CDR3 in DNA: TGTGCCTGGAGTGGCGGGGTGGGCAAATGGGAAACTAATGAAAAACTGTTTTTT. This codes for CAWSGGVGKWETNEKLFF.